This T cell receptor (beta chain) was documented in a study of blood T cell repertoires in COVID-19. Assay used: immunoSEQ multiplex PCR; TCRdb lists only in-frame clones, some missing. The sample gives some 150,000 clones, around 80% of which show up once; roughly 15% is in the top ten. Germline CDR1 GTSNPN, CDR2 SVGIG (reference sequence). The length of the CDR3 is 19 residues. Trimming at V came to 2 bases and at J to 6 bases, leaving 18 bases not matched to a gene. The origin of this receptor is a woman aged 70-85 years with COVID-19, enrolled during active disease. The genes are TRBV30 and TRBJ2-1, with 11 bases that match TRBD2. Sequenced sample: peripheral blood. DNA for the CDR3: TGTGCCTGGAGTCTCTGGGTCCCGGGACTAGCGGCTGGGGGCAATGAGCAGTTCTTC. As protein: CAWSLWVPGLAAGGNEQFF.